This T cell receptor (beta chain) was recorded in a study of T cells in Graves' hyperthyroidism and ophthalmopathy (dated by TCRdb to between 2017 and 2020). With regard to the full study: Peripheral blood was sampled at the time of initial diagnosis, prior to any treatment. Thyroid tissue and blood T-cell repertoires from more than 5 Graves' hyperthyroidism patients were also compared in the study. The 95 to 100 discovery patients were divided at random into training and test sets in a 7:3 ratio. According to the paper, TCR Vbeta CDR3 sequencing was carried out on 120 to 150 peripheral blood samples, which came from fewer than 50 ophthalmopathy, about 75 hyperthyroidism and some 17 progressor patients. A discovery cohort of about 100 patients, approximately 45 with Graves' ophthalmopathy and about 58 with stable Graves' hyperthyroidism, was used to find distinguishing TCR V-J signatures. Following sampling, methimazole starting at 30 mg daily was given to hyperthyroidism patients, and high-dose intravenous methylprednisolone was given to ophthalmopathy patients. An independent validation cohort of 18 to 20 hyperthyroidism patients and over 15 patients who later progressed to ophthalmopathy tested prospective prediction of ophthalmopathy.

Hyperthyroidism patients were aged 18 to 65 years and newly diagnosed, with disease duration of less than 2 months. Exclusion was applied to patients with uncontrolled infections, other autoimmune diseases, pregnancy or lactation. Diagnoses were based on clinical symptoms, serum thyroxine and TRAb, thyroid ultrasound and orbital computed tomography. Blood from progressor patients was collected at the time of first diagnosis with hyperthyroidism, before any ophthalmopathy symptoms had appeared. PBMCs were isolated from about 10 ml of fresh peripheral blood by Ficoll-Paque density gradient centrifugation. Progressor patients were initially diagnosed with Graves' hyperthyroidism and developed ophthalmopathy during follow-up. Total RNA was extracted with Trizol reagent, and quality was checked on an Agilent 2100 Bioanalyzer. TCR beta CDR3 regions were amplified from RNA transcripts. A first-round RT-PCR of the TCR CDR3 used the HTBI primer set with the Qiagen OneStep RT-PCR kit. Libraries were constructed in a second round of multiplex PCR, after which size selection and purification were carried out. Sequencing of the libraries was done on an Illumina HiSeq2000 using paired-end 100 bp reads. In the paper's pipeline: Raw data were processed with SOAPnuke, discarding reads with adapters, uncalled bases, mean Phred below 15, or no exact constant-primer or identifier match. High-quality paired reads were merged using COPE v1.2.5, and each unique nucleotide sequence was defined as a clonotype. Clonotypes were aligned to IMGT TRBV, TRBD and TRBJ reference segments using MiTCR v1.1. The analysis included only V-J combinations with a frequency above 0.0001, which together covered more than 99% of the repertoires. A TCS score was defined as the ratio of F50 (clonal expansion) to E x V (chaos), with BLOSUM62-based TCRdist applied between CDR3 peptides within each V-J. Welch's t-statistics and random forest reduced around 510 V-J features to roughly 13, which were used in a naive Bayes classifier (R e1071). TCRdb itself trimmed the public reads at Q25 with fastp, ran MiXCR and retained productive beta chains. Rows merge per CDR3 protein into single entries with the most common DNA and genes. The V and J calls and clone size are TCRdb's, not the authors'. The sample table records hundreds of thousands of distinct CDR3 sequences; approximately 18% of these occur just once. The ten most abundant clones make up 16% of the sample.

Trimming at the junction amounts to 5 bases on V and 8 bases on J, and the germline ends lie 25 bases apart. According to the germline V gene (reference sequence), CDR1 reads DFQATT and CDR2 reads SNEGSKA. The CDR3, from cysteine to phenylalanine, totals 16 residues. The read is trimmed to its CDR3 DNA, 48 bases read in frame from base 1. The sample holds a few counts of this clonotype. Which antigen it targets is not known. Base qualities are not provided; no much larger clone lies one nucleotide away. Overall results and qualifications from the work: In cross-validation, a model built on a 13 V-J signature told ophthalmopathy apart from stable hyperthyroidism with about 90% sensitivity and 81% to 82% specificity, and in testing the same model reached 80%/75%. Sample size was not statistically predetermined, and investigators were not blinded to group allocation. In validation, the model predicted progression to ophthalmopathy a median of roughly 6.5 months before onset, with approximately 68% sensitivity and 72.22% specificity. Most expanded thyroid clonotypes (frequency above 0.001) were also detected in blood, suggesting blood repertoires may reflect thyroid immune responses.

This receptor was obtained from a woman aged 45-65 years with Graves' hyperthyroidism that later progressed to Graves' ophthalmopathy. Sequencing was performed on blood. The sequence is built from TRBV20-1 and TRBJ2-1; the D gene assignment is perhaps TRBD1 or TRBD2, with each matching 5 bases. The bases are TGCAGTGCTCCTCCCCTTAGCGACGGGGCCGGAGATGAGCAGTTCTTC. This sequence encodes CSAPPLSDGAGDEQFF.